Below, one T cell receptor (beta chain) is given with its context. The antigen is unknown. Libraries were prepared by immunoSEQ multiplex PCR; TCRdb keeps only in-frame clonotypes and omits some of them. The table records 25,000 to 30,000 clones, 84% of them present only once. Regarding time point: recipient sample about 28 days before transplant, after cytoreduction. The data belong to a study of T cell clonotyping in hematopoietic cell transplantation. Study-wide results and caveats: CD4 and CD8 repertoire contributions could not be separated without sorting.

Germline V gene sequence: CDR1 MNHEY, CDR2 SVGAGI. The V end lost 0 bases, the J end lost 6 bases, and 8 bases lay between the germline ends. The CDR3 has 14 amino acids. The genes are TRBV6-5 and TRBJ2-2, with D hard to call. The receptor was isolated from a woman aged 60-75 years with acute myeloid leukemia. Some clones in this sample may be carry-over from other donors' samples. The source material was peripheral blood mononuclear cells, sampled before stem cell transplant. The CDR3 sequence is CASSYSTVSGELFF. CDR3 coding DNA: TGTGCCAGCAGTTACTCGACCGTTTCCGGGGAGCTGTTTTTT.